The clone carrying this TCR beta chain was observed a few times. Its antigen is as yet unknown. This sample was included in a study of T cell repertoires in cytomegalovirus infection. The study, taken as a whole, reports: Ex vivo responses were dominated by HLA-C-restricted CMV-specific TCR beta clonotypes. Cumulative frequency of public TCR beta families picked out carriers of CMV plus the relevant HLA.

This CDR3 has 12 residues. Germline lookup yields CDR1 SQVTM and CDR2 ANQGSEA. The V and J ends lost 6 bases and 5 bases, in that order; junction bases with no gene match: 5. TCRdb processed the reads anew with MiXCR; each CDR3 protein has one entry. Of around 530,000 distinct CDR3 sequences in the sample, around a quarter were seen once. The chain uses TRBV29-1 and TRBJ2-5; 8 bases align to TRBD1. The material sequenced was PBMCs. This TCR derives from a human donor in good health (CMV status not recorded). Some clones in this sample may be carry-over from other donors' samples. For the CDR3, the DNA is TGCAGCGTCGTATACAGGGGGGAGACCCAGTACTTC. Residues: CSVVYRGETQYF.